Reported below is one T cell receptor beta chain. The sample is drawn from a study of cytomegalovirus exposure and HLA in healthy donors. PCR primers comprised 60 Vbeta and 13 Jbeta primers. The data were produced by immunoSEQ multiplex PCR, yet TCRdb's version contains in-frame clones alone and is incomplete. The sample yields approximately 250,000 clones, 70% to 90% seen once. Sequencing was performed on PBMCs. This receptor was identified in a girl aged 2-10 years in good health and CMV-seronegative.

CDR3 amino acids: CASSVGLAGGPTDTQYF. The CDR3 nucleotides read TGTGCCAGCAGCGTGGGACTAGCGGGGGGGCCCACAGATACGCAGTATTTT. The chain links TRBV9 to TRBJ2-3; 16 nucleotides agree with TRBD2. V was clipped by 2 bases and J by 2 bases; unmatched bases: 2. Germline V CDR1 and CDR2: SGDLS, YYNGEE. The CDR3 covers 17 residues.